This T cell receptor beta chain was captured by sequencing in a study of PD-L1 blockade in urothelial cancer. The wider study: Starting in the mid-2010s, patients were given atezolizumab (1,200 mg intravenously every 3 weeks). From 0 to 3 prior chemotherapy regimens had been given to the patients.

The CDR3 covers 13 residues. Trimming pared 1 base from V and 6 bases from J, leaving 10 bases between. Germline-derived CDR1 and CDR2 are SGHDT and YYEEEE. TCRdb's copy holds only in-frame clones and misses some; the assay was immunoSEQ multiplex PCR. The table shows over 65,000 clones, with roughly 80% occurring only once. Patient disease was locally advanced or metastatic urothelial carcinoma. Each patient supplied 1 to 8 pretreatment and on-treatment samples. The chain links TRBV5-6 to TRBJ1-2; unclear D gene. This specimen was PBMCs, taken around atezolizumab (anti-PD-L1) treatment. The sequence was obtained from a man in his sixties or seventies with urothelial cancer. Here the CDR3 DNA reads TGTGCCAGCAGCTTGTATAGCCGGAATGGCTACACCTTC. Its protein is CASSLYSRNGYTF.